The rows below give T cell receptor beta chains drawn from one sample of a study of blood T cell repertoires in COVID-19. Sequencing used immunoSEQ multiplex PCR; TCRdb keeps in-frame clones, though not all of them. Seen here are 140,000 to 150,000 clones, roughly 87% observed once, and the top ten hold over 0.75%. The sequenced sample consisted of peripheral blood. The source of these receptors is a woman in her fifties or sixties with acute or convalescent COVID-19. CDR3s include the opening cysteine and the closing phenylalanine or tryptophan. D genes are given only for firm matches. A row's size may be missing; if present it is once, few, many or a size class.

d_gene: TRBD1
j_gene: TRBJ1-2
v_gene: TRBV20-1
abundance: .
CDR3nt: TGCAGTGCTAGTGCTACCCAGGGGGCGTCGTACTATGGCTACACCTTC
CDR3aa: CSASATQGASYYGYTF

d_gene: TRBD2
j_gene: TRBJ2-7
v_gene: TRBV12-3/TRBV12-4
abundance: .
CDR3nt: TGTGCCAGCAGTTTAGGCGGGAGGGGTGAGCAGTACTTC
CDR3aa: CASSLGGRGEQYF

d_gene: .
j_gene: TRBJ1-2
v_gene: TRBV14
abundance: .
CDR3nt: TGTGCCAGCAGCCTCCTGGGCGGGCAGGGGGGCTACACCTTC
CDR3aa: CASSLLGGQGGYTF

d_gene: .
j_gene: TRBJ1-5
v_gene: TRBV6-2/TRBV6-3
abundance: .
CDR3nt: TGTGCCAGCAGTTACTCGACGGAGCAGCCCCAGCATTTT
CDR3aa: CASSYSTEQPQHF

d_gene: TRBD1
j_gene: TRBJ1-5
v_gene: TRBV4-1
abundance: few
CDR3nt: TGCGCCAGCAGCCCCGAAGGGACAGGGGGACAGCCCCAGCATTTT
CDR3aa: CASSPEGTGGQPQHF

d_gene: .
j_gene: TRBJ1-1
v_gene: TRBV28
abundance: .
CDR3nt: TGTGCCACCGTCATCACGGGAGAGGGCCGAGCTTTCTTT
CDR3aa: CATVITGEGRAFF

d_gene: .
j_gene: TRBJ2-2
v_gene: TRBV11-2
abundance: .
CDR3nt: TGTGCCAGTAGATTTCGGGCGAACACCGGGGAGCTGTTTTTT
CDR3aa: CASRFRANTGELFF

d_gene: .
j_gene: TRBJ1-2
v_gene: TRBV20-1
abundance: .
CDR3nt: TGCAGTGCTAGTCCCAAACTCGCTAACTATGGCTACACCTTC
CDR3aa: CSASPKLANYGYTF

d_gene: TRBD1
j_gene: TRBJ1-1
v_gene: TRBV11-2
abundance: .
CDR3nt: TGTGCCAGCAGCTTAGGCAGGCCCTGGACAGGGTCCCTGAACACTGAAGCTTTCTTT
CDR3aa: CASSLGRPWTGSLNTEAFF

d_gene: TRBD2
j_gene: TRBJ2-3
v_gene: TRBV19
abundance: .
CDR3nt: TGTGCCAGTAGTCCTAACCGGCGGGGGGGCAGAACAGATACGCAGTATTTT
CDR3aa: CASSPNRRGGRTDTQYF